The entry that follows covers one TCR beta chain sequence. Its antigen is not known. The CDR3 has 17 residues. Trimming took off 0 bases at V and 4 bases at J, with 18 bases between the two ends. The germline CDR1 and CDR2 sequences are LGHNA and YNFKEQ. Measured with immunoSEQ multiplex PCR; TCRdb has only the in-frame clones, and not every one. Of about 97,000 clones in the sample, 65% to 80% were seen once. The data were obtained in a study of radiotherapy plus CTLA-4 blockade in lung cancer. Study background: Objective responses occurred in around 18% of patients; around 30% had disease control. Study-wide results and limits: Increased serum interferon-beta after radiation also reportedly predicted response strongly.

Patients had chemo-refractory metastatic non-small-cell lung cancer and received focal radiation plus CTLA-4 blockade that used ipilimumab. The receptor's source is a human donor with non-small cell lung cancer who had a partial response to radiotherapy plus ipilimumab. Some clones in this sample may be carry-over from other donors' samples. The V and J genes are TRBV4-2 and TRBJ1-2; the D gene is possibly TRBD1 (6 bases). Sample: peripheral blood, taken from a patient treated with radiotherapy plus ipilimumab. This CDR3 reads CASSQDSVDRLTYGYTF. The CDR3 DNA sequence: TGTGCCAGCAGCCAAGATTCAGTGGACAGACTAACCTATGGCTACACCTTC.